Sequencing of this TCR beta chain was carried out in a study of cytomegalovirus exposure and HLA in healthy donors. Whole-study results and caveats: DRB1 showed the most TCR associations and HLA-C the fewest in a later analysis, as rates varied by HLA locus.

The V gene end was trimmed by 3 bases and the J gene end by 5 bases; junction bases not matched to a gene: 7. CDR3 length: 15 amino acids. From germline, CDR1 is SGHRS and CDR2 YFSETQ. The study ran its PCR with 60 Vbeta and 13 Jbeta primers. Profiled with immunoSEQ multiplex PCR; TCRdb holds only in-frame clones, not every one. The profile shows 150,000 to 200,000 clones, roughly 80% of them singletons. On this clone itself: Its cognate antigen is unknown.

The rearrangement uses TRBV5-1 and TRBJ1-2, with 10 bases fitting TRBD1. The TCR comes from a middle-aged woman in good health and CMV-seropositive. Specimen: PBMCs. The CDR3 DNA sequence: TGCGCCAGCAGCTGGGCCGGGACAGGGGAATATGGCTACACCTTC. Translated: CASSWAGTGEYGYTF.